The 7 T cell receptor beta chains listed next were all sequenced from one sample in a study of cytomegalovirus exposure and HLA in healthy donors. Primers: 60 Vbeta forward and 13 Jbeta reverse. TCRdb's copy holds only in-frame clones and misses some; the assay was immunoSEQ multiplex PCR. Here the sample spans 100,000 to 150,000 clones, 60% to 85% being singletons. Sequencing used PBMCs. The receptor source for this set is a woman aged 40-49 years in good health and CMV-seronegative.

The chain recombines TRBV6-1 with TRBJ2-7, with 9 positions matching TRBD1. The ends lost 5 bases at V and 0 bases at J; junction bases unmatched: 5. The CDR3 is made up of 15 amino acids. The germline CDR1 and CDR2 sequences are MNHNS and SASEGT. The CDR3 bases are TGTGCCAGCAGTAGCTACAGGGGGCTCTCCTACGAGCAGTACTTC. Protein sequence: CASSSYRGLSYEQYF.

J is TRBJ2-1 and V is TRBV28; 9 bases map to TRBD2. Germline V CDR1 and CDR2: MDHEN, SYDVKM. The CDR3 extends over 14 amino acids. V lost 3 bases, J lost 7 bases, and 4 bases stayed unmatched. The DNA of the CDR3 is TGTGCCAGCAGTTTTGGCGGGGGGGATAATGAGCAGTTCTTC. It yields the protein CASSFGGGDNEQFF. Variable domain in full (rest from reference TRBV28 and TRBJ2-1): DVKVTQSSRYLVKRTGEKVFLECVQDMDHENMFWYRQDPGLGLRLIYFSYDVKMKEKGDIPEGYSVSREKKERFSLILESASTNQTSMYLCASSFGGGDNEQFFGPGTRLTVL.

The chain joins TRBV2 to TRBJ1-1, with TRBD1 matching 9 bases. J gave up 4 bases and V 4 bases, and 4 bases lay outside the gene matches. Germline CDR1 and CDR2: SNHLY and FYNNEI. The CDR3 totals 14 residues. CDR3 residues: CASSADRGITEAFF. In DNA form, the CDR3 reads TGTGCCAGCAGTGCCGACAGGGGGATCACTGAAGCTTTCTTT. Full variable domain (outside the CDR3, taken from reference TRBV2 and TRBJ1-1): EPEVTQTPSHQVTQMGQEVILRCVPISNHLYFYWYRQILGQKVEFLVSFYNNEISEKSEIFDDQFSVERPDGSNFTLKIRSTKLEDSAMYFCASSADRGITEAFFGQGTRLTVV.

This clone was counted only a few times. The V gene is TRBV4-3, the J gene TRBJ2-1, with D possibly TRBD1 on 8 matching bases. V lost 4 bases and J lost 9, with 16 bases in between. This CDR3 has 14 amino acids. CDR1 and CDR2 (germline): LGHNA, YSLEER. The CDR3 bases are TGCGCCAGCAGCCTGAGGACAGGGAGGGGTGAGCAGTTCTTC. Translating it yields CASSLRTGRGEQFF.

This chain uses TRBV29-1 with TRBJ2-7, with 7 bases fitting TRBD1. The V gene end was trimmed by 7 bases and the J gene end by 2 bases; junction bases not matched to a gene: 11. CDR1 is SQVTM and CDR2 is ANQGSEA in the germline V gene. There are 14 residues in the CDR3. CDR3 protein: CSARIRTGPYEQYF. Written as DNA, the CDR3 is TGCAGCGCTAGAATACGGACAGGTCCCTACGAGCAGTACTTC.

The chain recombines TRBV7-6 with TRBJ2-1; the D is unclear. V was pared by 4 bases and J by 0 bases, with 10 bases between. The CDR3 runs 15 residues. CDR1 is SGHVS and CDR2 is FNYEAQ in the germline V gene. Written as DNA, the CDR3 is TGTGCCAGCAGCTCCCAACAAAGCTCCTACAATGAGCAGTTCTTC. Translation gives CASSSQQSSYNEQFF.

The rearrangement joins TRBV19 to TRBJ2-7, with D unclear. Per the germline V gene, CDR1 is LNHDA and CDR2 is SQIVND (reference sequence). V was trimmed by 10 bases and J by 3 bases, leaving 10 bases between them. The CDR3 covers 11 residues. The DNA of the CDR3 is TGTGCCACCGTAAGAGACTACGAGCAGTACTTC. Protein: CATVRDYEQYF.